This T cell receptor beta chain emerged from a study of blood T cell repertoires in COVID-19. For the study at large: T cells, B-cell-depleted T cells, or PBMCs supplied cDNA or gDNA.

Per the study methods: The assay estimated nucleated cells by amplifying reference gene primers. TCRdb keeps only in-frame clones here, not all; method: immunoSEQ multiplex PCR. That table furnishes V, J and clone size, whereas the DNA furnished D and trimming. The sample carries under 250,000 clones, roughly 83% recorded once. This CDR3 contains 15 residues. Trimming took off 6 bases at V and 0 bases at J, with 12 bases between the two ends. Germline CDR1 reads LNHDA; CDR2 reads SQIVND (reference sequence). Sequenced input: peripheral blood. The V and J genes are TRBV19 and TRBJ1-5, with TRBD1 as a possible D gene (6 bases). The receptor was derived from a man older than 75 with acute or convalescent COVID-19. CDR3 in amino acids: CASRPGDLSNQPQHF. CDR3 sequence (DNA): TGTGCCAGTAGACCAGGGGACCTTAGCAATCAGCCCCAGCATTTT.